This T cell receptor (beta chain) was identified during a study of cytomegalovirus exposure and HLA in healthy donors. Looking at the study overall: Both the 100 to 150 validation repertoires and the 666 first-cohort repertoires used the same platform, as reported by a later analysis.

Broader study findings: The finding came from a later analysis; first-cohort TCR clusters tended to co-occur in the roughly 120 validation repertoires.

This clone was picked up a small number of times. As yet, its antigen is unknown. Assay used: immunoSEQ multiplex PCR; TCRdb lists only in-frame clones, some missing. This sample has roughly 330,000 clones, with around 90% found just once. Germline CDR1 and CDR2: SGHTA and FQGNSA. The CDR3 is 16 amino acids. Trimming cost V 5 bases and J 3 bases; bases outside gene matches: 8. The specimen was PBMCs. The chain joins TRBV7-2 to TRBJ2-7, with 12 nucleotides matching TRBD2. The sequence was obtained from a woman aged 25-40 years in good health and CMV-seropositive. The CDR3 coding sequence is TGTGCCAGCAGCCGATCCGGGACTAGCGGGTACTACGAGCAGTACTTC. It encodes CASSRSGTSGYYEQYF.